This T cell receptor beta chain originates from a study of blood T cell repertoires in COVID-19. The V gene's germline CDR1 is SGHTA and CDR2 FQGTGA. The CDR3 consists of 14 residues. After removal of 3 bases from V and 9 bases from J, the junction contained 7 bases not matched to a gene. Profiling relied on immunoSEQ multiplex PCR, and the TCRdb table lists in-frame clones only, not all of them. The sample comprises about 350,000 clones, roughly nine tenths of which are singletons, and around 3.9% rests with the top ten. This clone was seen more than once but under ten times. The Seattle site enrolled patients during active infection and followed them longitudinally.

Sequenced: peripheral blood. This rearrangement joins TRBV7-3 to TRBJ2-1; 8 positions match TRBD1. The receptor comes from a woman aged 60-75 years with COVID-19, enrolled during active disease. As DNA, the CDR3 is TGTGCCAGCAGCTTGGCGGGACAGGCCGGTGAGCAGTTCTTC. Translation gives CASSLAGQAGEQFF.